A single TCR beta chain is shown here with its context. The data stem from a study of T-cell memory formation after mild COVID-19. MiXCR, applied by TCRdb to the 5' RACE reads, yields one record per CDR3 protein. The sample lists a few hundred thousand distinct CDR3 sequences, around a quarter occurring once. CDR1 is MNHEY, CDR2 SMNVEV, per germline (reference sequence). The CDR3 runs to 14 residues. Trimming stripped 5 bases from V and 7 bases from J, with 17 bases between. This chain joins TRBV27 and TRBJ1-2, with TRBD1 as a possible D gene (6 bases). The TCR sequence derives from an adult woman who had mild COVID-19 (a few samples of this study predate the infection). Cell type and time point are not known. The sequenced material came from PBMCs or a T cell subset sorted from them (not recorded which). The CDR3 region is CASSPGAGLGGYTF. CDR3 coding DNA: TGTGCCAGCAGTCCGGGGGCAGGGTTAGGTGGCTACACCTTC.